This passage covers 31 T cell receptor beta chains from one sample sequenced in a study of T cell responses to AZD1222 COVID-19 vaccine. Sequencing was performed with immunoSEQ multiplex PCR; in TCRdb, only in-frame clones are kept and a portion is missing. The sample holds approximately 130,000 clones, around 84% seen once. The source was peripheral blood, collected 28 days after the second AZD1222 dose. These receptors all stem from an adult who received the AZD1222 COVID-19 vaccine.

This chain joins TRBV5-1 and TRBJ1-1; D ambiguous. The V gene's germline CDR1 is SGHRS and CDR2 YFSETQ. The CDR3 sequence is 17 residues long. V lost 2 bases and J 4 bases, leaving 21 bases between the germline ends. In nucleotides, the CDR3 is TGCGCCAGCAGCTTCACTCCCCGGCTGGGATCTAGCACTGAAGCTTTCTTT. Translation: CASSFTPRLGSSTEAFF.

The gene calls are TRBV11-2 and TRBJ1-6; TRBD1 matches 7 bases. V lost 3 bases, J lost 8 bases, and 4 bases stayed unmatched. Germline lookup yields CDR1 SGHAT and CDR2 FQNNGV. The CDR3 loop spans 14 amino acids. The CDR3 reads CASSFGTVYSPLHF. The CDR3 DNA reads as TGTGCCAGCAGCTTCGGGACAGTCTATTCACCCCTCCACTTT.

This sequence joins TRBV5-1 and TRBJ1-4, with unresolved D. CDR3 length equals 13 residues. CDR1 is SGHRS and CDR2 is YFSETQ in the germline V gene. The V end was cut by 1 base, the J end by 9 bases, with 10 bases between. DNA for the CDR3: TGCGCCAGCAGCTTGATGGACGAACAAAAACTGTTTTTT. This translates into CASSLMDEQKLFF.

The chain uses TRBV29-1 and TRBJ1-5, with TRBD1 matching 11 bases. This CDR3 contains 13 residues. Trimming took 6 bases from V and 5 from J; bases not matched to a gene: 3. Germline values: CDR1 SQVTM, CDR2 ANQGSEA. CDR3 bases: TGCAGCGTGGGGACAGGGGGGGATCAGCCCCAGCATTTT. Encoded protein: CSVGTGGDQPQHF.

This chain links TRBV4-3 with TRBJ2-2; 7 bases align to TRBD2. The V gene end was trimmed by 4 bases and the J gene end by 1 base; junction bases not matched to a gene: 0. This CDR3 region has 14 residues. Germline V gene data show CDR1 as LGHNA and CDR2 as YSLEER. This chain's CDR3 is CASSRGGNTGELFF. The CDR3 DNA reads TGCGCCAGCAGCCGCGGGGGGAACACCGGGGAGCTGTTTTTT.

This clone appeared once. The CDR3 loop is CASTPHGDGYGYTF. CDR3 in DNA: TGTGCCAGTACGCCCCACGGGGATGGGTATGGCTACACCTTC. The chain is built from TRBV19 and TRBJ1-2; D is ambiguous. With 7 bases removed from V and 5 bases from J, the gap between germline ends came to 17 bases. Germline assignment: CDR1 LNHDA and CDR2 SQIVND (reference sequence). This CDR3 contains 14 residues.

V and J are TRBV4-3 and TRBJ1-6; 12 bases map to TRBD1. The germline gives CDR1 LGHNA, CDR2 YSLEER. V shed 1 base, J shed 7 bases, and the junction held 11 bases outside the gene matches. The CDR3 consists of 19 residues. The CDR3 DNA sequence: TGCGCCAGCAGCCAAGCTTACACCGGGACAGGGGGCCGGAATTCACCCCTCCACTTT. This translates into CASSQAYTGTGGRNSPLHF.

The chain has TRBV4-2 and TRBJ2-2; D call uncertain. With 1 base removed from V and 1 base from J, the gap between germline ends came to 13 bases. Looked up from germline, CDR1 is LGHNA and CDR2 is YNFKEQ. There are 17 residues in the CDR3. The CDR3 DNA sequence: TGTGCCAGCAGCCAAGGTGATGTGGCTGGGAACACCGGGGAGCTGTTTTTT. Encoded protein: CASSQGDVAGNTGELFF.

The gene calls are TRBV3-1 (or the pseudogene TRBV3-2) and TRBJ1-2; the D gene is possibly TRBD1 (5 bases). The CDR3 extends over 12 amino acids. The V end lost 0 bases, the J end lost 13 bases, and 12 bases lay between the germline ends. Germline CDR1 reads LGHDT; CDR2 reads YNNKEL (reference sequence). The CDR3 DNA sequence: TGTGCCAGCAGCCAAGATGTTAGGGGCGTCACCTTC. Residues: CASSQDVRGVTF.

V usage is TRBV18 and J usage is TRBJ1-2; D is possibly TRBD1 (5 bases). Trimming pared 5 bases from V and 4 bases from J, leaving 17 bases between. CDR3 size: 15 residues. Germline CDR1 KGHSH, CDR2 LQKENI. The CDR3 coding sequence is TGTGCCAGCTCAAGCGGGGCCGGTGGTGGCTATGGCTACACCTTC. Protein: CASSSGAGGGYGYTF.

The chain carries TRBV5-6 and TRBJ2-2, with D tentatively TRBD2 (6 bases). Between the trimmed V and J ends, which lost 1 base and 0 bases, there was a span of 13 bases. The CDR3 has 17 residues. Germline-derived CDR1 and CDR2 are SGHDT and YYEEEE. CDR3 loop: CASSLRAGSTNTGELFF. The CDR3 DNA follows: TGTGCCAGCAGCTTGCGGGCGGGGTCCACGAACACCGGGGAGCTGTTTTTT. Full variable domain (missing parts from reference TRBV5-6 and TRBJ2-2): DAGVTQSPTHLIKTRGQQVTLRCSPKSGHDTVSWYQQALGQGPQFIFQYYEEEERQRGNFPDRFSGHQFPNYSSELNVNALLLGDSALYLCASSLRAGSTNTGELFFGEGSRLTVL.

This clone was recorded once. CDR3 amino acids: CASSPGPPGTGELFF. The DNA for the CDR3 is TGTGCCAGCAGCCCTGGACCCCCGGGTACCGGGGAGCTGTTTTTT. The chain links TRBV11-2 to TRBJ2-2; no reliable D call. Deletions cut 5 bases from V and 5 bases from J, with 15 bases between. This CDR3 has 15 amino acids. Germline-derived CDR1 and CDR2 are SGHAT and FQNNGV.

This clone came up a few times. The V call is TRBV4-3, the J call TRBJ2-2; 7 bases line up with TRBD1. This CDR3 is 16 amino acids long. CDR1 is LGHNA, CDR2 YSLEER, per germline. J gave up 4 bases and V 4 bases, and 9 bases lay outside the gene matches. This chain's CDR3 is CASSPADRVVTGELFF. DNA of the CDR3: TGCGCCAGCAGCCCCGCAGACAGGGTCGTCACCGGGGAGCTGTTTTTT.

This chain uses TRBV5-1 with TRBJ2-3, with D possibly TRBD1 on 7 matching bases. CDR1 and CDR2 (germline): SGHRS, YFSETQ. Trimming shortened V by 0 bases and J by 7 bases, and 12 bases separated the two germline ends. This CDR3 is built from 14 residues. The CDR3 region is CASSLAQGGYTQYF. The CDR3 nucleotides read TGCGCCAGCAGCTTGGCCCAGGGGGGATATACGCAGTATTTT.

This rearrangement joins TRBV7-3 to TRBJ2-1, with 8 bases identical to TRBD1. Germline V lookup: CDR1 SGHTA, CDR2 FQGTGA. V lost 4 bases, J lost 2 bases, and 4 bases stayed unmatched. The CDR3 spans 15 residues. This CDR3 reads CASSSQGVTYNEQFF. Written as DNA, the CDR3 is TGTGCCAGCAGCTCACAGGGGGTAACCTACAATGAGCAGTTCTTC.

This chain connects TRBV7-9 to TRBJ2-7, with 7 bases that match TRBD2. Trimming cost V 4 bases and J 0 bases; bases outside gene matches: 12. Germline V lookup: CDR1 SEHNR, CDR2 FQNEAQ (reference sequence). The CDR3 spans 17 residues. CDR3 region: CASSSLREDRSSYEQYF. The CDR3 region has the DNA TGTGCCAGCAGCTCCCTACGGGAGGACCGCAGCTCCTACGAGCAGTACTTC.

The rearrangement links TRBV19 to TRBJ1-2, with D perhaps matching TRBD1 (5 bases). Per the germline V gene, CDR1 is LNHDA and CDR2 is SQIVND (reference sequence). Trimming took off 3 bases at V and 6 bases at J, with 17 bases between the two ends. The CDR3 has 15 residues. CDR3 coding DNA: TGTGCCAGTAGTATTTCGGCAGGGAGTAGCCATGGCTACACCTTC. This gives the protein CASSISAGSSHGYTF.

The rearrangement uses TRBV5-6 and TRBJ2-7; 7 nucleotides match TRBD2. The ends lost 3 bases at V and 0 bases at J; junction bases unmatched: 9. Germline V gene data show CDR1 as SGHDT and CDR2 as YYEEEE. There are 16 residues in the CDR3. In nucleotides, the CDR3 is TGTGCCAGCAGCTGGGCCGGGGGGTCGAGCTCCTACGAGCAGTACTTC. Its translation: CASSWAGGSSSYEQYF.

This chain links TRBV5-4 with TRBJ2-7; TRBD1 is a possible D gene (6 bases). The germline V and J ends were trimmed by 2 bases and 3 bases, with 12 bases remaining between them. The CDR3 has 14 amino acids. In germline, CDR1 is SGHNT, CDR2 YYREEE (reference sequence). Here the CDR3 reads CASSFRGASYEQYF. DNA for the CDR3: TGTGCCAGCAGCTTCAGGGGCGCAAGCTACGAGCAGTACTTC.

This rearrangement joins TRBV11-3 to TRBJ2-7; D uncertain. Germline values: CDR1 SGHNT, CDR2 YENEEA. The CDR3 runs to 18 residues. The germline V and J ends were trimmed by 8 bases and 0 bases, with 26 bases remaining between them. DNA for the CDR3: TGTGCCAGCGACCAACGGCCCGGATTCAGAATTACCTCCTACGAGCAGTACTTC. Residues: CASDQRPGFRITSYEQYF.

The chain carries TRBV28 and TRBJ1-2, with D hard to call. CDR3 length: 13 amino acids. V was clipped by 7 bases and J by 0 bases, with 9 bases between them. Germline V lookup: CDR1 MDHEN, CDR2 SYDVKM. The CDR3: CASKASANYGYTF. The CDR3 DNA follows: TGTGCCAGCAAAGCCTCAGCTAACTATGGCTACACCTTC.

The V and J genes are TRBV6-5 and TRBJ1-2; TRBD1 is a possible D gene (5 bases). Germline V gene sequence: CDR1 MNHEY, CDR2 SVGAGI. With 5 bases removed from V and 3 bases from J, the gap between germline ends came to 13 bases. The CDR3 contains 14 residues. CDR3 protein: CASSLSGTDYGYTF. In DNA form, the CDR3 reads TGTGCCAGCAGTCTCTCAGGGACGGACTATGGCTACACCTTC.

The V gene is TRBV27, the J gene TRBJ1-1, with D perhaps matching TRBD1 (5 bases). Germline V gives CDR1 MNHEY, CDR2 SMNVEV (reference sequence). The V and J ends lost 4 bases and 0 bases respectively, with 15 bases between them. The CDR3 extends over 16 amino acids. The chain's CDR3 is CASSSLFGGMNTEAFF. The CDR3 DNA is TGTGCCAGCAGTTCGCTTTTCGGGGGGATGAACACTGAAGCTTTCTTT.

This clone was observed a few times. The chain is built from TRBV5-6 and TRBJ1-6, with TRBD1 as a possible D gene (6 bases). V lost 4 bases and J 3 bases, leaving 11 bases between the germline ends. Germline CDR1 is SGHDT and CDR2 is YYEEEE. The CDR3 consists of 15 residues. Here the CDR3 reads CASSPRQVYNSPLHF. Written as DNA, the CDR3 is TGTGCCAGCAGCCCCCGACAGGTCTATAATTCACCCCTCCACTTT.

This CDR3 reads CATSPPGLHYNEQFF. The CDR3 DNA is TGTGCCACCAGTCCCCCAGGGCTTCACTACAATGAGCAGTTCTTC. The chain joins TRBV24-1 to TRBJ2-1; possible D gene TRBD1, 5 bases. Per germline, CDR1 KGHDR and CDR2 SFDVKD. The CDR3 contains 15 residues. V shed 6 bases and J shed 3 bases, with 14 bases lying between them.

This clone came up once. V gene TRBV2 combines with J gene TRBJ2-3; no firm D call. Trimming left V 4 bases short and J 3 bases short, with 2 bases between. The germline CDR1 and CDR2 sequences are SNHLY and FYNNEI. CDR3 length: 11 residues. The CDR3 spells CASSATDTQYF. The CDR3 DNA reads TGTGCCAGCAGTGCGACAGATACGCAGTATTTT.

V gene TRBV6-1 combines with J gene TRBJ2-5, with 7 bases fitting TRBD1. V lost 6 bases and J lost 5; bases outside the gene matches: 21. The CDR3 sequence is 18 residues long. Per germline, CDR1 MNHNS and CDR2 SASEGT. Written as DNA, the CDR3 is TGTGCCAGCAGGGAAACTAAAACCGGGACAGTCCATGGCGAGACCCAGTACTTC. It yields the protein CASRETKTGTVHGETQYF.

This chain joins TRBV6-1 and TRBJ1-3, with TRBD1 identical over 8 bases. This CDR3 is built from 20 residues. The germline V gene encodes CDR1 MNHNS and CDR2 SASEGT. The trim removed 4 bases at V and 0 bases at J, leaving 17 bases unmatched. The CDR3, as DNA: TGTGCCAGCAGTGTAACAGGGGGGATCTCCTCTTATTCCTCTGGAAACACCATATATTTT. It specifies CASSVTGGISSYSSGNTIYF.

The chain employs TRBV7-9 and TRBJ1-5; possible D gene TRBD1, 5 bases. Deletions cut 1 base from V and 2 bases from J, with 9 bases between. The germline V gene has CDR1 SEHNR and CDR2 FQNEAQ (reference sequence). The CDR3 is 15 residues long. CDR3 region: CASSLEGVGNQPQHF. For the CDR3, the DNA is TGTGCCAGCAGCTTAGAAGGGGTTGGCAATCAGCCCCAGCATTTT.

V is TRBV14 and J is TRBJ2-5; D is perhaps TRBD1 (6 bases). The germline V gene has CDR1 SGHDN and CDR2 FVKESK. The V gene lost 2 bases and the J gene lost 2 bases, with 15 bases spanning the gap. The CDR3 runs 16 residues. CDR3 sequence reads: CASSQTAKDRQETQYF. The CDR3 nucleotides are TGTGCCAGCAGCCAAACTGCGAAGGACAGACAAGAGACCCAGTACTTC.

The chain is built from TRBV10-3 and TRBJ2-1; 7 positions match TRBD1. This CDR3 spans 14 amino acids. The V and J ends lost 3 bases and 4 bases, in that order; junction bases with no gene match: 3. In germline, CDR1 is ENHRY, CDR2 SYGVKD. CDR3: CAISDWGQYNEQFF. The DNA of the CDR3 is TGTGCCATCAGTGATTGGGGACAGTACAATGAGCAGTTCTTC.